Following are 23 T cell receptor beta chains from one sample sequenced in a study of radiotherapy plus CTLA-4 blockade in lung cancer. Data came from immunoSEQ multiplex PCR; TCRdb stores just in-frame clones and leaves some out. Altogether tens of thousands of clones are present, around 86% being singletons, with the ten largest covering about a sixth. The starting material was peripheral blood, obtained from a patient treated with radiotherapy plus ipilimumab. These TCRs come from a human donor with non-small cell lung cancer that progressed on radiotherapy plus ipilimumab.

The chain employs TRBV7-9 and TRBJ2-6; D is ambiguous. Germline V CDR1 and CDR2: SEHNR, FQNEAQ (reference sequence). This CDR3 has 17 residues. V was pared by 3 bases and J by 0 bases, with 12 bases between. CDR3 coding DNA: TGTGCCAGCAGCTTGGTTGCCGATATCTCTGGGGCCAACGTCCTGACTTTC. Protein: CASSLVADISGANVLTF.

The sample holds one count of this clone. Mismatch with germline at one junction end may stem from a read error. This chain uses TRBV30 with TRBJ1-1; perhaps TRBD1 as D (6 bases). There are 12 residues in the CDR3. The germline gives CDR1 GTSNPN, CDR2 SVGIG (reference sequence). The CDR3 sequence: CAWTRQAALLWF. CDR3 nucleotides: TGTGCCTGGACCCGACAGGCGGCACTCCTTTGGTTT.

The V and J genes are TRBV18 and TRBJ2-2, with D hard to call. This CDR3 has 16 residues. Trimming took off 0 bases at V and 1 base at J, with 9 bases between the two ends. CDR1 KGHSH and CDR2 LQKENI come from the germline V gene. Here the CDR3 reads CASSPPAGENTGELFF. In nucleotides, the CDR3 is TGTGCCAGCTCACCACCGGCTGGGGAGAACACCGGGGAGCTGTTTTTT.

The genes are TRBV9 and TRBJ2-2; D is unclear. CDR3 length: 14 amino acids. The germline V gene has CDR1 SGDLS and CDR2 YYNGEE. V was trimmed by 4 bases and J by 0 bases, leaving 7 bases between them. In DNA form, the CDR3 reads TGTGCCAGCAGCATCACAGCGAACACCGGGGAGCTGTTTTTT. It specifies CASSITANTGELFF.

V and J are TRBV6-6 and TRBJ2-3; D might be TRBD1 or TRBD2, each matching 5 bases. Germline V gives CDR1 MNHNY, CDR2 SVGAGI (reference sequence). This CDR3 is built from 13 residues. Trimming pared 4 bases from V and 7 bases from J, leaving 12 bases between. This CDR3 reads CASSSWDQNTQYF. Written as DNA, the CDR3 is TGTGCCAGCAGTTCATGGGACCAAAATACGCAGTATTTT.

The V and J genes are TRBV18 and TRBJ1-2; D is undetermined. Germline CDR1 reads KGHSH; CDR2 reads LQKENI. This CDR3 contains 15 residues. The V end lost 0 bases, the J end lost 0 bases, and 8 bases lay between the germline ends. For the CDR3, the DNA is TGTGCCAGCTCACCACCGGGATATACTAACTATGGCTACACCTTC. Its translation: CASSPPGYTNYGYTF.

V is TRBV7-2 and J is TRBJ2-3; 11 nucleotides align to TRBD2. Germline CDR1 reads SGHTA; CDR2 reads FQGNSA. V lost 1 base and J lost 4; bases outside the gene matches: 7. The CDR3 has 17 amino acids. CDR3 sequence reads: CASSLEGSGRGADTQYF. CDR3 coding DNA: TGTGCCAGCAGCTTAGAGGGTAGCGGGAGGGGCGCAGATACGCAGTATTTT. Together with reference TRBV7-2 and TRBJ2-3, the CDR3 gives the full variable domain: GAGVSQSPSNKVTEKGKDVELRCDPISGHTALYWYRQSLGQGLEFLIYFQGNSAPDKSGLPSDRFSAERTGGSVSTLTIQRTQQEDSAVYLCASSLEGSGRGADTQYFGPGTRLTVL.

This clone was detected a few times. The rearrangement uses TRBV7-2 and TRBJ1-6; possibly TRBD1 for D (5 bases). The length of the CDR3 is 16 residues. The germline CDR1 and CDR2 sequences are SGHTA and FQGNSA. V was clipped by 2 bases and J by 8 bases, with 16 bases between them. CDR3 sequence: CASSLPQQGIHSPLHF. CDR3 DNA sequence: TGTGCCAGCAGCTTACCCCAGCAGGGCATACATTCACCCCTCCACTTT.

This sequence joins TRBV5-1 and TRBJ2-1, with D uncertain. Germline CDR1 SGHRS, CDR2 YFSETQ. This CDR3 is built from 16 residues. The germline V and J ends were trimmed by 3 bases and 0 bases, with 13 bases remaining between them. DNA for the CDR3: TGCGCCAGCAGCTATGGGGTCGTGAGCTCCTACAATGAGCAGTTCTTC. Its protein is CASSYGVVSSYNEQFF. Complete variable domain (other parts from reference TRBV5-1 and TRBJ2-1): KAGVTQTPRYLIKTRGQQVTLSCSPISGHRSVSWYQQTPGQGLQFLFEYFSETQRNKGNFPGRFSGRQFSNSRSEMNVSTLELGDSALYLCASSYGVVSSYNEQFFGPGTRLTVL.

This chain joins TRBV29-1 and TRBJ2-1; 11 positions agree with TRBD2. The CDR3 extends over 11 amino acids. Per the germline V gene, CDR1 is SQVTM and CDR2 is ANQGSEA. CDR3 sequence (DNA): TGCCGGGGACTAGCGGACAATGAGCAGTTCTTC. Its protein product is CRGLADNEQFF.

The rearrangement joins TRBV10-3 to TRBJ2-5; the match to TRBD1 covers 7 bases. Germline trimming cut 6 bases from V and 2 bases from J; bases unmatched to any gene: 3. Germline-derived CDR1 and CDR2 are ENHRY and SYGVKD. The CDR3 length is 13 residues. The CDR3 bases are TGTGCCATCAGCCAGGGACAGCAAGAGACCCAGTACTTC. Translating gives CAISQGQQETQYF.

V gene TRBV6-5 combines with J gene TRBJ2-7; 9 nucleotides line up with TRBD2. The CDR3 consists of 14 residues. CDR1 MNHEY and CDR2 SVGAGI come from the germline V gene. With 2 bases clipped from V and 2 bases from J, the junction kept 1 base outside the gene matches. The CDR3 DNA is TGTGCCAGCAGTTACGGCGGGGGGGCCTACGAGCAGTACTTC. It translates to CASSYGGGAYEQYF.

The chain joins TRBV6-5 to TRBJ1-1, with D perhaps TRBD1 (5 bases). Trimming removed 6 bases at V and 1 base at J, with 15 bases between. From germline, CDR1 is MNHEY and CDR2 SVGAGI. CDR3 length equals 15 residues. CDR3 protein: CASSPRQISNTEAFF. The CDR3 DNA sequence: TGTGCCAGCAGCCCAAGACAGATCTCGAACACTGAAGCTTTCTTT.

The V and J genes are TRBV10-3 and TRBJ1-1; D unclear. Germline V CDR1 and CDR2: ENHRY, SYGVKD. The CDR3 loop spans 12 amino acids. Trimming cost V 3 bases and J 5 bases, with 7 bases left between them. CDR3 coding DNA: TGTGCCATCAGTGACTATGGTACTGAAGCTTTCTTT. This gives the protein CAISDYGTEAFF.

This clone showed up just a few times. The CDR3 region has the DNA TGTGCCAGCTGCCTGCAGGGCGGATATGGCTACACCTTC. This gives the protein CASCLQGGYGYTF. The chain uses TRBV5-4 and TRBJ1-2, with D perhaps matching TRBD1 (5 bases). The V end lost 7 bases, the J end lost 5 bases, and 15 bases lay between the germline ends. Germline values: CDR1 SGHNT, CDR2 YYREEE (reference sequence). The CDR3 covers 13 residues.

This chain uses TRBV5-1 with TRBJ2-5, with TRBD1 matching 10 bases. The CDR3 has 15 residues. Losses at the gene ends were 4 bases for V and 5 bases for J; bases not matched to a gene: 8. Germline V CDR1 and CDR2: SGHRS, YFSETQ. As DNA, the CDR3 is TGCGCCAGCAGCCGGGGACAGGGGATTGGGGAGACCCAGTACTTC. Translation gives CASSRGQGIGETQYF. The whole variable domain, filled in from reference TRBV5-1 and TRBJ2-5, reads KAGVTQTPRYLIKTRGQQVTLSCSPISGHRSVSWYQQTPGQGLQFLFEYFSETQRNKGNFPGRFSGRQFSNSRSEMNVSTLELGDSALYLCASSRGQGIGETQYFGPGTRLLVL.

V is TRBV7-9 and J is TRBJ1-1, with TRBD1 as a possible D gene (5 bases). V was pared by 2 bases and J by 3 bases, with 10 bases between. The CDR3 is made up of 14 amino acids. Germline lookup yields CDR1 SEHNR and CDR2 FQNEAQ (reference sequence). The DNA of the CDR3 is TGTGCCAGCAGCTTATCTGGAGGGGACACTGAAGCTTTCTTT. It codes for CASSLSGGDTEAFF.

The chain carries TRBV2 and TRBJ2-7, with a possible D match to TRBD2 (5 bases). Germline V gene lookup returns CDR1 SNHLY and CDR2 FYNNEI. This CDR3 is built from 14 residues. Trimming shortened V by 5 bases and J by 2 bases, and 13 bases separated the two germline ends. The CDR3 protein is CASSPRRGAYEQYF. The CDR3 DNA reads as TGTGCCAGCAGTCCCCGACGGGGAGCCTACGAGCAGTACTTC.

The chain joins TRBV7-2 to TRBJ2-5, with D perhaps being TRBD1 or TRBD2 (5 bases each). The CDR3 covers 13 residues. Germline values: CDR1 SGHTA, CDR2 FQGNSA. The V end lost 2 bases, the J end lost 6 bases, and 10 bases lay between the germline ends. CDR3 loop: CASSLLGVQTQYF. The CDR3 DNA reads TGTGCCAGCAGCTTATTGGGGGTGCAGACCCAGTACTTC.

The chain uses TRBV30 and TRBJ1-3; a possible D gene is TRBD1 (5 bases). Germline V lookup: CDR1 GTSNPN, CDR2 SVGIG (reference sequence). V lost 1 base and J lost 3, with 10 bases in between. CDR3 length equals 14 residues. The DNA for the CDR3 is TGTGCCTGGAGTGACGGGGCTGGTGGAAACACCATATATTTT. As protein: CAWSDGAGGNTIYF.

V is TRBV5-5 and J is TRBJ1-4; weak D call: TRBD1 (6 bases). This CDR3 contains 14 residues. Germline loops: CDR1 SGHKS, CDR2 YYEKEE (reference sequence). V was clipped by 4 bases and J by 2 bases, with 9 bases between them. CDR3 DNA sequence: TGTGCCAGCAGCCACAGGGTCACTAATGAAAAACTGTTTTTT. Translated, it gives CASSHRVTNEKLFF.

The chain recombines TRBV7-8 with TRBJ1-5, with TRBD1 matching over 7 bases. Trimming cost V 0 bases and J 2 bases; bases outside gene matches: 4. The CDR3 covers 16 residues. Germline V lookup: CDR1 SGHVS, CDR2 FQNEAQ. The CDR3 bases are TGTGCCAGCAGCTTAGCGACGGGACAGCGCAATCAGCCCCAGCATTTT. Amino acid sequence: CASSLATGQRNQPQHF. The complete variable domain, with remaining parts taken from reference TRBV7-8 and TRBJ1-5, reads GAGVSQSPRYKVAKRGQDVALRCDPISGHVSLFWYQQALGQGPEFLTYFQNEAQLDKSGLPSDRFFAERPEGSVSTLKIQRTQQEDSAVYLCASSLATGQRNQPQHFGDGTRLSIL.

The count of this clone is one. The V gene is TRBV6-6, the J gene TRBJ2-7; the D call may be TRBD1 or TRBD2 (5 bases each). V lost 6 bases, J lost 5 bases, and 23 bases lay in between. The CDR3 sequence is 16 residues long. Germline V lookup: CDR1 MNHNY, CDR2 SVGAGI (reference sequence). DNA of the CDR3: TGTGCCAGCAGACTAACTTACCGGGACCCGAACCACGAGCAGTACTTC. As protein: CASRLTYRDPNHEQYF.